The 13 T cell receptor beta chains below all came from one sample that was sequenced in a study of CD8+CD57+ T cells in acquired aplastic anemia. TCR beta VDJ and CDR3 were profiled, and genomic DNA was the template. MiXCR was run by TCRdb on the reads, yielding one entry per CDR3 protein. The table records roughly 120,000 distinct CDR3 sequences, under 60% of them present only once. It was patients with CD8+CD57+ cell expansion by flow cytometry who were chosen for sequencing. The material sequenced was sorted CD4+, CD8+, or CD8+CD57+ T cells (not recorded which) from PBMCs. The receptors derive from a human donor with aplastic anemia.

V gene TRBV10-3 combines with J gene TRBJ2-5; D unresolved. The length of the CDR3 is 13 residues. CDR1 is ENHRY and CDR2 is SYGVKD in the germline V gene. V shed 5 bases and J shed 6 bases, with 13 bases lying between them. As DNA, the CDR3 is TGTGCCATCAGTCCCGAGCTAGGAAAGACCCAGTACTTC. This encodes CAISPELGKTQYF.

This clonotype was observed at least ten times. The chain employs TRBV20-1 and TRBJ2-7, with D unresolved. CDR3 length: 15 residues. Germline V gene lookup returns CDR1 DFQATT and CDR2 SNEGSKA (reference sequence). V was trimmed by 1 base and J by 3 bases, leaving 16 bases between them. In DNA, the CDR3 is TGCAGTGCTAGAGCCTTGCGGAACAGCCACTACGAGCAGTACTTC. Translation gives CSARALRNSHYEQYF.

The rearrangement uses TRBV10-3 and TRBJ2-3; either TRBD1 or TRBD2 may supply D (6 bases each). Between the trimmed V and J ends, which lost 10 bases and 1 base, there was a span of 12 bases. The CDR3 loop spans 13 amino acids. Germline V lookup: CDR1 ENHRY, CDR2 SYGVKD. The CDR3 protein is CASGDKRTDTQYF. Written as DNA, the CDR3 is TGTGCCAGCGGGGACAAACGCACAGATACGCAGTATTTT.

Here the CDR3 DNA reads TGTGCCATCAGTGGGGACAGGGCGGAGACCCAGTACTTC. Amino acid sequence: CAISGDRAETQYF. V is TRBV10-3 and J is TRBJ2-5; 9 bases map to TRBD1. The trim removed 4 bases at V and 5 bases at J, leaving 2 bases unmatched. The CDR3 is 13 amino acids. CDR1 ENHRY and CDR2 SYGVKD come from the germline V gene.

This chain joins TRBV5-1 and TRBJ2-3; D tentatively fits TRBD1 or TRBD2 (5 bases each). V lost 0 bases and J lost 4, with 12 bases in between. The CDR3 loop spans 15 amino acids. The germline V gene has CDR1 SGHRS and CDR2 YFSETQ. For the CDR3, the DNA is TGCGCCAGCAGCTTGGGACAGCCCGGGGCAGATACGCAGTATTTT. It translates to CASSLGQPGADTQYF. Complete variable domain (other parts from reference TRBV5-1 and TRBJ2-3): KAGVTQTPRYLIKTRGQQVTLSCSPISGHRSVSWYQQTPGQGLQFLFEYFSETQRNKGNFPGRFSGRQFSNSRSEMNVSTLELGDSALYLCASSLGQPGADTQYFGPGTRLTVL.

This clonotype has a handful of counts. The CDR3 reads CASRTGDRTEAFF. In DNA, the CDR3 is TGTGCCAGCAGGACAGGGGATCGCACTGAAGCTTTCTTT. V gene TRBV7-9 combines with J gene TRBJ1-1; TRBD1 agrees at 8 bases. The CDR3 is 13 residues long. V was clipped by 6 bases and J by 4 bases; unmatched bases: 4. Germline V gene lookup returns CDR1 SEHNR and CDR2 FQNEAQ (reference sequence).

This clonotype is judged medium-sized. V usage is TRBV25-1 and J usage is TRBJ1-4; perhaps TRBD1 as D (6 bases). V was shortened by 2 bases and J by 7 bases, with 11 bases between the two germline ends. The length of the CDR3 is 14 residues. Germline V CDR1 and CDR2: MGHDK, SYGVNS. This CDR3 reads CASSERGGGEKLFF. Here the CDR3 DNA reads TGTGCCAGCAGTGAAAGAGGGGGAGGTGAAAAACTGTTTTTT.

The chain joins TRBV7-8 to TRBJ2-7; perhaps TRBD1 as D (6 bases). The CDR3 sequence is 14 residues long. CDR1 is SGHVS and CDR2 is FQNEAQ in the germline V gene. The ends were cut back, 5 bases at V and 11 bases at J, with 22 bases in the middle. This CDR3 is CASSRIQSRGPEYF. The CDR3 DNA sequence: TGTGCCAGCAGCCGTATACAAAGCAGGGGACCGGAGTACTTC.

This clonotype was recorded at least ten times. The V gene is TRBV7-9, the J gene TRBJ1-1; D ambiguous. Trimming pared 4 bases from V and 1 base from J, leaving 10 bases between. The CDR3 totals 14 residues. Germline assignment: CDR1 SEHNR and CDR2 FQNEAQ (reference sequence). The DNA of the CDR3 is TGTGCCAGCAGCTCTTCTTCATGGAACACTGAAGCTTTCTTT. It translates to CASSSSSWNTEAFF.

The chain has TRBV25-1 and TRBJ1-6, with TRBD1 identical over 8 bases. The V gene's germline CDR1 is MGHDK and CDR2 SYGVNS. The trim removed 1 base at V and 7 bases at J, leaving 6 bases unmatched. CDR3 size: 16 residues. CDR3 loop: CASSELTGVGNSPLHF. CDR3 DNA: TGTGCCAGCAGTGAATTGACAGGGGTGGGGAATTCACCCCTCCACTTT.

This chain connects TRBV24-1 to TRBJ2-3; TRBD2 might be the D (6 bases). CDR1 is KGHDR, CDR2 SFDVKD, per germline. The CDR3 runs 15 residues. V was trimmed by 5 bases and J by 0 bases, leaving 11 bases between them. The CDR3: CATSVGGSSTDTQYF. The CDR3, as DNA: TGTGCCACCAGTGTAGGAGGGAGTAGCACAGATACGCAGTATTTT.

This clonotype was detected a few times. V and J are TRBV24-1 and TRBJ2-7; 9 bases are a match to TRBD1. Germline V gene sequence: CDR1 KGHDR, CDR2 SFDVKD. V trimming: 4 bases; J trimming: 4 bases; junction bases outside the gene matches: 7. This CDR3 has 15 residues. Here the CDR3 reads CATSDPGTGKYEQYF. The CDR3 bases are TGTGCCACCAGTGACCCCGGGACAGGGAAGTACGAGCAGTACTTC.

The table lists this clonotype with a count of one. This sequence joins TRBV29-1 and TRBJ2-2, with a possible D match to TRBD2 (5 bases). From germline, CDR1 is SQVTM and CDR2 ANQGSEA. The CDR3 consists of 13 residues. Between the trimmed V and J ends, which lost 5 bases and 0 bases, there was a span of 7 bases. The CDR3 DNA reads TGCAGCGTTAGAGGGCCGAACACCGGGGAGCTGTTTTTT. It is translated as CSVRGPNTGELFF.